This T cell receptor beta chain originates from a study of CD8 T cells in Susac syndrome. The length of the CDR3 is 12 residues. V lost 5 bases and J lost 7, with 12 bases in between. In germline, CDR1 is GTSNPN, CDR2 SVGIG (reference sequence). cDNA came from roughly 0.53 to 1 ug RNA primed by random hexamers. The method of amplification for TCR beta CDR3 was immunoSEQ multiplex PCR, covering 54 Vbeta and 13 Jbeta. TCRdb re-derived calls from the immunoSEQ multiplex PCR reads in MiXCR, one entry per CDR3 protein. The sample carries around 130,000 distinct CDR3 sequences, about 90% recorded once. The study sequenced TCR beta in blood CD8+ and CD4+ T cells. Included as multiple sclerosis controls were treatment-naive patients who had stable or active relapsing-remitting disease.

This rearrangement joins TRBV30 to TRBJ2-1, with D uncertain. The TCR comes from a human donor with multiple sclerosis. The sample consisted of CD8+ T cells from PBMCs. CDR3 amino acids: CAWGTVTNEQFF. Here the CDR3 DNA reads TGTGCCTGGGGAACAGTGACTAATGAGCAGTTCTTC.